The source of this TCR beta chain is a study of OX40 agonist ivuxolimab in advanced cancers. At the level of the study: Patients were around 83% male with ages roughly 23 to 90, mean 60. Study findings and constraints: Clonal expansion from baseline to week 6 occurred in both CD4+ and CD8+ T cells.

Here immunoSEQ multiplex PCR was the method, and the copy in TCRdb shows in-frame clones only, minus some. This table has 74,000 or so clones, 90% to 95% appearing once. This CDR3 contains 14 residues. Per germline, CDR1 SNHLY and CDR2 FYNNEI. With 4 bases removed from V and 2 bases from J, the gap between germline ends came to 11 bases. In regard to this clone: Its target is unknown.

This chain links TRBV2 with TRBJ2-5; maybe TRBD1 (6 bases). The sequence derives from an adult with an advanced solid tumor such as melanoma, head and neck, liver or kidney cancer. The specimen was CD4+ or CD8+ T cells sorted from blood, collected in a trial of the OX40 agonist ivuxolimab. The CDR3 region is CASSAQGTQETQYF. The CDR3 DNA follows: TGTGCCAGCAGTGCCCAGGGGACACAAGAGACCCAGTACTTC.